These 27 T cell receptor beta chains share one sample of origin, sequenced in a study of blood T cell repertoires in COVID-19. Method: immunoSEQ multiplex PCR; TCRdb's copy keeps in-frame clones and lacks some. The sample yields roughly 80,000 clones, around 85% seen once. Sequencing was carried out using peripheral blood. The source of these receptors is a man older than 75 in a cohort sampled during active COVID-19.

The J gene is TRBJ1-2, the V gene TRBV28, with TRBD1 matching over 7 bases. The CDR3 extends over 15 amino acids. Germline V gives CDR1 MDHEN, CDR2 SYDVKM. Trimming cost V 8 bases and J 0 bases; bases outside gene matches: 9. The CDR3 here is CASRAVGTANYGYTF. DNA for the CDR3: TGTGCCAGCCGGGCTGTGGGGACAGCTAACTATGGCTACACCTTC.

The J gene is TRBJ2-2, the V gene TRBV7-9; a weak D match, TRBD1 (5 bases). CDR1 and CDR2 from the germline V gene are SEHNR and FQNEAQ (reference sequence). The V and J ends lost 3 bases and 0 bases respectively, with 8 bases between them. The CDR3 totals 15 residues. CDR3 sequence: CASSFTGPNTGELFF. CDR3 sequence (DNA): TGTGCCAGCAGCTTTACAGGACCGAACACCGGGGAGCTGTTTTTT.

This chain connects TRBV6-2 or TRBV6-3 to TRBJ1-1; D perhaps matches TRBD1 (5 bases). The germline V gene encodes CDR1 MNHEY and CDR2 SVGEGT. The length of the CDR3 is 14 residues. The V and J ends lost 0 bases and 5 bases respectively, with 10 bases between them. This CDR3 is CASSYSGRGTEAFF. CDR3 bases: TGTGCCAGCAGTTACTCGGGGAGGGGAACTGAAGCTTTCTTT.

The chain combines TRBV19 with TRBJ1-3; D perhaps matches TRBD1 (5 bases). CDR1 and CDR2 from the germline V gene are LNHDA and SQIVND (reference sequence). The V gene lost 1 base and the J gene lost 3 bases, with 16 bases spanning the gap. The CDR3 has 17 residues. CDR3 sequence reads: CASSIGGERNLGNTIYF. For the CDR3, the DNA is TGTGCCAGTAGTATAGGGGGGGAGCGGAACCTTGGAAACACCATATATTTT. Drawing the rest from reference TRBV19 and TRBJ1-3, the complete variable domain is DGGITQSPKYLFRKEGQNVTLSCEQNLNHDAMYWYRQDPGQGLRLIYYSQIVNDFQKGDIAEGYSVSREKKESFPLTVTSAQKNPTAFYLCASSIGGERNLGNTIYFGEGSWLTVV.

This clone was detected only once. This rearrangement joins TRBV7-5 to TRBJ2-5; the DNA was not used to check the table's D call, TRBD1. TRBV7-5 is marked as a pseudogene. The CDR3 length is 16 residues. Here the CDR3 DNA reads TGTGTCAGAAGTTGCCGTGGACAGGGTTCGGGAGAGACCCAGTACTTC. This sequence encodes CVRSCRGQGSGETQYF.

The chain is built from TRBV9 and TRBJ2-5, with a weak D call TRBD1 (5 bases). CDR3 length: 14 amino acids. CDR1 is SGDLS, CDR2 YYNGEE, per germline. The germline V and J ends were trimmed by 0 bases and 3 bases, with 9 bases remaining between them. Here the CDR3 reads CASSVEAGKETQYF. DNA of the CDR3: TGTGCCAGCAGCGTAGAGGCAGGGAAAGAGACCCAGTACTTC.

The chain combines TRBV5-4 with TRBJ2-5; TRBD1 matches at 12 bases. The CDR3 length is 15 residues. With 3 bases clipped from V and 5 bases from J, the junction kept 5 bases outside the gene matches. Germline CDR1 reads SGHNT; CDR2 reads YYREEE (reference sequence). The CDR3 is CASSSGTGGGETQYF. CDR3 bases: TGTGCCAGCAGCTCCGGGACAGGGGGCGGCGAGACCCAGTACTTC.

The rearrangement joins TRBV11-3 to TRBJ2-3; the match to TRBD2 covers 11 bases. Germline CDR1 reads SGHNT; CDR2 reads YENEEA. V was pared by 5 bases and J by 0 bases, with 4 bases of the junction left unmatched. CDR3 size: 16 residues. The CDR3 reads CASSTGTSGSTDTQYF. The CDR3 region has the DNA TGTGCCAGCAGCACTGGGACTAGCGGCAGCACAGATACGCAGTATTTT.

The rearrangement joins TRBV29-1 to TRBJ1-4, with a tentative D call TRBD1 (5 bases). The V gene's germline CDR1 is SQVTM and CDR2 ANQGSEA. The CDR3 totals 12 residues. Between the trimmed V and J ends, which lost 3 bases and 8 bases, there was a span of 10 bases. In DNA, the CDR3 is TGCAGCGTTGATGTCGACAGCGAAAAACTGTTTTTT. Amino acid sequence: CSVDVDSEKLFF. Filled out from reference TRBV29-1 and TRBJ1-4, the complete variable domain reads SAVISQKPSRDICQRGTSLTIQCQVDSQVTMMFWYRQQPGQSLTLIATANQGSEATYESGFVIDKFPISRPNLTFSTLTVSNMSPEDSSIYLCSVDVDSEKLFFGSGTQLSVL.

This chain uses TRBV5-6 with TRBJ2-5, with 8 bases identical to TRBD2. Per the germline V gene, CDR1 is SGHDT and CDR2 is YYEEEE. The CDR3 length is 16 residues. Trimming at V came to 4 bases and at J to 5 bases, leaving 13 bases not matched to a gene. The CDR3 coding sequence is TGTGCCAGCAGCCTTCCCCATAGCGGGGAGATGGAGACCCAGTACTTC. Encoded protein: CASSLPHSGEMETQYF. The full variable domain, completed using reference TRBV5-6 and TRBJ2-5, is DAGVTQSPTHLIKTRGQQVTLRCSPKSGHDTVSWYQQALGQGPQFIFQYYEEEERQRGNFPDRFSGHQFPNYSSELNVNALLLGDSALYLCASSLPHSGEMETQYFGPGTRLLVL.

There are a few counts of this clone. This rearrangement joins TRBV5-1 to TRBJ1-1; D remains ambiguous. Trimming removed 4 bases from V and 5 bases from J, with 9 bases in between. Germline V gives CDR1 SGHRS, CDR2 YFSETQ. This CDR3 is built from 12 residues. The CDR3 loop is CASSPPGTEAFF. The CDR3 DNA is TGCGCCAGCAGCCCGCCCGGGACTGAAGCTTTCTTT. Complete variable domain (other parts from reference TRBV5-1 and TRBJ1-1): KAGVTQTPRYLIKTRGQQVTLSCSPISGHRSVSWYQQTPGQGLQFLFEYFSETQRNKGNFPGRFSGRQFSNSRSEMNVSTLELGDSALYLCASSPPGTEAFFGQGTRLTVV.

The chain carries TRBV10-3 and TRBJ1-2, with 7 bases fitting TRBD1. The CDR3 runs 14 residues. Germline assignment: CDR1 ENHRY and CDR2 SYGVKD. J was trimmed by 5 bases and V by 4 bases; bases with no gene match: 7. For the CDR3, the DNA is TGTGCCATCAGTGGACAGGGCGCGAGATATGGCTACACCTTC. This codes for CAISGQGARYGYTF.

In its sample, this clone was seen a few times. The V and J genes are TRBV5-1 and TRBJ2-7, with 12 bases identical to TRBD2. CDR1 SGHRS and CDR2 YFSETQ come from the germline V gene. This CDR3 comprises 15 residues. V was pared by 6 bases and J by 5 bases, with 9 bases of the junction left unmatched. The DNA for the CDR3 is TGCGCCAGCAAAACCCTAGCGGGGGGGCCCCACGAGCAGTACTTC. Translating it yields CASKTLAGGPHEQYF.

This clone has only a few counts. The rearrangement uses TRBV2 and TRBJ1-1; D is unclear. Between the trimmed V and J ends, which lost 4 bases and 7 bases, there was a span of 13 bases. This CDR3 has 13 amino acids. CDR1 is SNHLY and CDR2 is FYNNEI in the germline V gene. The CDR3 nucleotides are TGTGCCAGCAGTGTATCCCTACCCGATGAAGCTTTCTTT. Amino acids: CASSVSLPDEAFF. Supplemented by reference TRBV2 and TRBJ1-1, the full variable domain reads EPEVTQTPSHQVTQMGQEVILRCVPISNHLYFYWYRQILGQKVEFLVSFYNNEISEKSEIFDDQFSVERPDGSNFTLKIRSTKLEDSAMYFCASSVSLPDEAFFGQGTRLTVV.

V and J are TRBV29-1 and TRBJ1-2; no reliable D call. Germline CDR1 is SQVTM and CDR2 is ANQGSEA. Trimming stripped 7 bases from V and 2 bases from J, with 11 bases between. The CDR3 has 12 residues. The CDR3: CSASQSNYGYTF. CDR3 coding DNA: TGCAGCGCTAGCCAATCAAACTATGGCTACACCTTC.

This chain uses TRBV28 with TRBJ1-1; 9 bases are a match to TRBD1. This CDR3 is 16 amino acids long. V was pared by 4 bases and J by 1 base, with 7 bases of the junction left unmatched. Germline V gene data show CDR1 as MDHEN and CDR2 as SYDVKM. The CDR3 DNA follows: TGTGCCAGCAGTTCCTCGCCGGGACAGGGGAACACTGAAGCTTTCTTT. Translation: CASSSSPGQGNTEAFF. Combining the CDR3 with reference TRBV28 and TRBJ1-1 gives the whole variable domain DVKVTQSSRYLVKRTGEKVFLECVQDMDHENMFWYRQDPGLGLRLIYFSYDVKMKEKGDIPEGYSVSREKKERFSLILESASTNQTSMYLCASSSSPGQGNTEAFFGQGTRLTVV.

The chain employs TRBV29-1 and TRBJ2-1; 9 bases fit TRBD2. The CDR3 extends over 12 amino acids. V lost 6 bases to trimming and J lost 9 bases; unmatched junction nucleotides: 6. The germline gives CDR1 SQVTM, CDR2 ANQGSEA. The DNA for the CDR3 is TGCAGCGTAGGGCGGGGGGGCGCTGAGCAGTTCTTC. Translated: CSVGRGGAEQFF.

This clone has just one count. The CDR3 DNA follows: TGTGCCAGCAGCCCCTTCTTGGCCGGGACAGGGGGCGCTTTCGAAAAACTGTTTTTT. The encoded protein is CASSPFLAGTGGAFEKLFF. V gene TRBV7-2 combines with J gene TRBJ1-4; 12 bases line up with TRBD1. Germline trimming cut 5 bases from V and 8 bases from J; bases unmatched to any gene: 18. Germline assignment: CDR1 SGHTA and CDR2 FQGNSA. CDR3 length: 19 amino acids.

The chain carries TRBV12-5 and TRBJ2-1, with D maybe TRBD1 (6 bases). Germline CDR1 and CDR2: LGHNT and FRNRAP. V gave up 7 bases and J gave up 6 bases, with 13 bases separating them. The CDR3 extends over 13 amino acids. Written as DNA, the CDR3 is TGTGCTAGTGCCCTGGGACAATTCAATGAGCAGTTCTTC. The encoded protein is CASALGQFNEQFF.

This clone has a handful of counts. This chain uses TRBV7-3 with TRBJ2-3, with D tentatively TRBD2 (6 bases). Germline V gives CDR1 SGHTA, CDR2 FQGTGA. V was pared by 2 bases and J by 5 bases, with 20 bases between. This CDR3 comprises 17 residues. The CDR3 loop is CASSLGIIGTGGDTQYF. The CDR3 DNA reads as TGTGCCAGCAGCTTAGGGATCATCGGGACCGGGGGAGATACGCAGTATTTT.

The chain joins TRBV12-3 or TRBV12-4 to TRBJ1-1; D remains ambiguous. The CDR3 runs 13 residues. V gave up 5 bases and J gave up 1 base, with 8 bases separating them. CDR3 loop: CASSLTANTEAFF. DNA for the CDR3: TGTGCCAGCAGTCTAACAGCGAACACTGAAGCTTTCTTT.

The DNA of the CDR3 is TGTGCCAGCAGTTACTCGGACAGGGGGTTGAACACTGAAGCTTTCTTT. Its translation is CASSYSDRGLNTEAFF. The chain uses TRBV6-5 and TRBJ1-1; 10 nucleotides align to TRBD1. CDR1 and CDR2 from the germline V gene are MNHEY and SVGAGI. J gave up 0 bases and V 0 bases, and 1 base lay outside the gene matches. This CDR3 contains 16 residues.

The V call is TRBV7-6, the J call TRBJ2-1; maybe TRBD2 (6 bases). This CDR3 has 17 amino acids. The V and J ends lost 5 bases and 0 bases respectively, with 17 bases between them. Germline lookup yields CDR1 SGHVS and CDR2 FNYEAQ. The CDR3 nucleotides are TGTGCCAGCAGCACTTCCCGGGACGGGAGCTCCTACAATGAGCAGTTCTTC. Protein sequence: CASSTSRDGSSYNEQFF.

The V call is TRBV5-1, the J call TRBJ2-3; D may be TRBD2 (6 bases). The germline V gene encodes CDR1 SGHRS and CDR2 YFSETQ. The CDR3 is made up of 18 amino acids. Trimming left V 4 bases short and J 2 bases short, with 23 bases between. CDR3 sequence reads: CASSPAPGLRPSTDTQYF. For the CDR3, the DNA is TGCGCCAGCAGCCCAGCTCCGGGACTCCGACCCTCCACAGATACGCAGTATTTT. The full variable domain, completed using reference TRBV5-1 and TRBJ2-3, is KAGVTQTPRYLIKTRGQQVTLSCSPISGHRSVSWYQQTPGQGLQFLFEYFSETQRNKGNFPGRFSGRQFSNSRSEMNVSTLELGDSALYLCASSPAPGLRPSTDTQYFGPGTRLTVL.

The CDR3 region has the DNA TGCGCCAGCAGAACCGGAGCTCCCGAAGGAAAACTGTTTTTT. Translating it yields CASRTGAPEGKLFF. This chain links TRBV5-1 with TRBJ1-4; D gene uncertain. V was shortened by 5 bases and J by 10 bases, with 18 bases between the two germline ends. The CDR3 runs 14 residues. In germline, CDR1 is SGHRS, CDR2 YFSETQ.

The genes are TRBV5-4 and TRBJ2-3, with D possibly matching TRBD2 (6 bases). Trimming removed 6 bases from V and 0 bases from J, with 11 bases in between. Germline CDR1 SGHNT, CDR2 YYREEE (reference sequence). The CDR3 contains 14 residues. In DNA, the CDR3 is TGTGCCAGCAAACTAGCCTCTAGCACAGATACGCAGTATTTT. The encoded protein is CASKLASSTDTQYF.

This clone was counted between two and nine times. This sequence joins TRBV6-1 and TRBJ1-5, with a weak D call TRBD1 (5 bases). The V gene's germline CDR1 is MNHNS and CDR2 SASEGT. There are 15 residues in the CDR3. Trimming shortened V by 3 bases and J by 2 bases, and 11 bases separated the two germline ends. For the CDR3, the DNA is TGTGCCAGCAGTGATCAGGGCGGCGGCAATCAGCCCCAGCATTTT. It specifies CASSDQGGGNQPQHF.